Below, 30 T cell receptor beta chains from the same sample are listed, as sequenced in a study of blood T cell repertoires in COVID-19. Method: immunoSEQ multiplex PCR; TCRdb's copy keeps in-frame clones and lacks some. The table records over 200,000 clones, 85% of them present only once. The sample was PBMCs or T cells enriched from blood (not recorded which). The receptors were gathered from a man aged 40-50 years who had recovered from COVID-19.

This clone was observed a handful of times. The chain employs TRBV28 and TRBJ2-2; D unresolved. Deletions cut 1 base from V and 7 bases from J, with 13 bases between. Germline V gene sequence: CDR1 MDHEN, CDR2 SYDVKM. This CDR3 has 15 residues. CDR3 sequence (DNA): TGTGCCAGCAGTTTATCGGCTAGATTGGGCGGGGAGCTGTTTTTT. Translated, it gives CASSLSARLGGELFF.

V and J are TRBV6-2 or TRBV6-3 and TRBJ2-7, with 13 bases that match TRBD2. Germline V gene sequence: CDR1 MNHEY, CDR2 SVGEGT. The CDR3 is 14 amino acids. The V segment lost 0 bases and the J segment 9 bases; nucleotides outside the gene matches: 2. The CDR3 coding sequence is TGTGCCAGCAGTTACTCAGGACTAGCGGGAGCGCAGTACTTC. Protein sequence: CASSYSGLAGAQYF.

This clone was counted a single time. The J gene is TRBJ1-2, the V gene TRBV30; 7 bases fit TRBD1. V lost 5 bases to trimming and J lost 8 bases; unmatched junction nucleotides: 11. This CDR3 has 13 residues. In germline, CDR1 is GTSNPN, CDR2 SVGIG (reference sequence). The CDR3 here is CAWERQGFRGYTF. CDR3 coding DNA: TGTGCCTGGGAGAGACAGGGTTTTAGGGGCTACACCTTC.

This chain connects TRBV10-3 to TRBJ1-1; 7 nucleotides match TRBD1. Germline CDR1 ENHRY, CDR2 SYGVKD. J was trimmed by 7 bases and V by 10 bases; bases with no gene match: 6. The CDR3 consists of 11 residues. The CDR3 sequence is CATGDSLEAFF. The CDR3 region has the DNA TGTGCCACAGGGGACAGTCTTGAAGCTTTCTTT.

This clone showed up just once. The CDR3: CASSREGPSSGNTIYF. The CDR3 nucleotides read TGTGCCAGCAGCCGGGAGGGTCCGAGCTCTGGAAACACCATATATTTT. The chain combines TRBV11-2 with TRBJ1-3, with D hard to call. Germline CDR1 is SGHAT and CDR2 is FQNNGV. V lost 5 bases, J lost 0 bases, and 14 bases lay in between. This CDR3 comprises 16 residues.

This sequence joins TRBV3-1 (or the pseudogene TRBV3-2) and TRBJ2-5; TRBD2 aligns across 9 bases. After removal of 4 bases from V and 0 bases from J, the junction contained 6 bases not matched to a gene. The CDR3 is 16 amino acids. CDR1 is LGHDT and CDR2 is YNNKEL in the germline V gene (reference sequence). The CDR3 spells CASSPRLAAYQETQYF. The CDR3 DNA is TGTGCCAGCAGCCCCCGACTAGCGGCATACCAAGAGACCCAGTACTTC.

The chain combines TRBV19 with TRBJ2-2; D might be TRBD1 (6 bases). The CDR3 totals 14 residues. V was cut by 8 bases and J by 4 bases, with 14 bases left in between. Germline CDR1 LNHDA, CDR2 SQIVND (reference sequence). CDR3 coding DNA: TGTGCCAGTTCAGGGGAGTTAGGCACCGGGGAGCTGTTTTTT. Translation gives CASSGELGTGELFF.

This chain links TRBV2 with TRBJ1-6; 9 nucleotides agree with TRBD1. The trim removed 6 bases at V and 8 bases at J, leaving 5 bases unmatched. The germline gives CDR1 SNHLY, CDR2 FYNNEI. The CDR3 consists of 14 residues. The CDR3 reads CASRLRTGDSPLHF. The DNA for the CDR3 is TGTGCCAGCAGATTGCGGACAGGGGATTCACCCCTCCACTTT. The full variable domain, its missing parts supplied by reference TRBV2 and TRBJ1-6, is EPEVTQTPSHQVTQMGQEVILRCVPISNHLYFYWYRQILGQKVEFLVSFYNNEISEKSEIFDDQFSVERPDGSNFTLKIRSTKLEDSAMYFCASRLRTGDSPLHFGNGTRLTVT.

Remarks on this clone: The same CDR3 can be traced to other DNA sequences in this sample. The chain uses TRBV5-4 and TRBJ1-2; 9 nucleotides align to TRBD1. Per the germline V gene, CDR1 is SGHNT and CDR2 is YYREEE (reference sequence). The CDR3 covers 14 residues. The trim removed 0 bases at V and 5 bases at J, leaving 2 bases unmatched. Written as DNA, the CDR3 is TGTGCCAGCAGCTTGGGACAGGGGGATTATGGCTACACCTTC. It specifies CASSLGQGDYGYTF.

The chain uses TRBV9 and TRBJ1-2, with TRBD1 matching over 7 bases. This CDR3 contains 13 residues. Germline values: CDR1 SGDLS, CDR2 YYNGEE. J was trimmed by 5 bases and V by 3 bases; bases with no gene match: 4. CDR3 sequence reads: CASSAGTAYGYTF. The CDR3 bases are TGTGCCAGCAGCGCTGGGACAGCATATGGCTACACCTTC.

The V and J genes are TRBV18 and TRBJ1-6; tentatively, D is TRBD1 (5 bases). Trimming shortened V by 3 bases and J by 6 bases, and 6 bases separated the two germline ends. In germline, CDR1 is KGHSH, CDR2 LQKENI. CDR3 length: 13 amino acids. CDR3 protein: CASSPGPNSPLHF. The CDR3 nucleotides read TGTGCCAGCTCACCGGGGCCTAATTCACCCCTCCACTTT.

The rearrangement joins TRBV18 to TRBJ1-1; D is unresolved. Per the germline V gene, CDR1 is KGHSH and CDR2 is LQKENI. Trimming took off 2 bases at V and 0 bases at J, with 13 bases between the two ends. There are 16 residues in the CDR3. CDR3 amino acids: CASSPTIGELNTEAFF. The DNA for the CDR3 is TGTGCCAGCTCACCAACGATTGGGGAGCTGAACACTGAAGCTTTCTTT.

This chain uses TRBV2 with TRBJ2-7; 8 nucleotides align to TRBD1. There are 14 residues in the CDR3. With 6 bases clipped from V and 6 bases from J, the junction kept 10 bases outside the gene matches. CDR1 is SNHLY and CDR2 is FYNNEI in the germline V gene. The CDR3 DNA reads TGTGCCAGCAGCCTCACCGGGACAGGTGCCGAGCAGTACTTC. Encoded protein: CASSLTGTGAEQYF.

As regards this clone: Sequence at one end of the junction differs from germline and may be a read error. The chain is built from TRBV12-3 or TRBV12-4 and TRBJ2-1; no definite D call. This CDR3 spans 13 amino acids. CDR3 sequence (DNA): TGTGCCAGCGGTTTGGCGGTCTACAATGAGCAGTTCTTC. It yields the protein CASGLAVYNEQFF.

CDR3 in DNA: TGTGCCTGGAGTGTAGGACTAACCTACGAGCAGTACTTC. Amino acids: CAWSVGLTYEQYF. V gene TRBV30 combines with J gene TRBJ2-7; possible D gene TRBD2, 6 bases. The CDR3 consists of 13 residues. The germline V gene encodes CDR1 GTSNPN and CDR2 SVGIG (reference sequence). The V gene lost 0 bases and the J gene lost 2 bases, with 8 bases spanning the gap. The whole variable domain, filled in from reference TRBV30 and TRBJ2-7, reads SQTIHQWPATLVQPVGSPLSLECTVEGTSNPNLYWYRQAAGRGLQLLFYSVGIGQISSEVPQNLSASRPQDRQFILSSKKLLLSDSGFYLCAWSVGLTYEQYFGPGTRLTVT.

The rearrangement uses TRBV7-2 and TRBJ2-2; 10 bases map to TRBD2. The germline gives CDR1 SGHTA, CDR2 FQGNSA. V was pared by 5 bases and J by 5 bases, with 8 bases of the junction left unmatched. This CDR3 is built from 16 residues. DNA of the CDR3: TGTGCCAGCAGCCTTCGCCGTAGCGGGGGGACCGGGGAGCTGTTTTTT. This codes for CASSLRRSGGTGELFF.

The chain is built from TRBV18 and TRBJ2-7; D might be TRBD1 (7 bases). Germline lookup yields CDR1 KGHSH and CDR2 LQKENI. There are 14 residues in the CDR3. V lost 5 bases and J lost 6, with 17 bases in between. In nucleotides, the CDR3 is TGTGCCAGCTCAGGGACGCAGCAGGGGGGCGAGCAGTACTTC. Translated: CASSGTQQGGEQYF.

This clone came up once. The chain combines TRBV7-2 with TRBJ2-7; TRBD2 aligns across 7 bases. The ends lost 5 bases at V and 1 base at J; junction bases unmatched: 5. The CDR3 sequence is 14 residues long. Looked up from germline, CDR1 is SGHTA and CDR2 is FQGNSA. CDR3 loop: CASSGTMSSYEQYF. For the CDR3, the DNA is TGTGCCAGCAGCGGGACTATGTCGTCCTACGAGCAGTACTTC.

This chain's CDR3 is CASSSQPGDEQYF. The CDR3 nucleotides are TGTGCCAGCAGCTCCCAGCCGGGAGACGAGCAGTACTTC. This chain links TRBV7-6 with TRBJ2-7, with a possible D match to TRBD2 (6 bases). The CDR3 consists of 13 residues. CDR1 and CDR2 (germline): SGHVS, FNYEAQ. V lost 4 bases to trimming and J lost 5 bases, with 12 bases between them.

The V call is TRBV5-6, the J call TRBJ2-1, with a weak D call TRBD1 (6 bases). The V gene's germline CDR1 is SGHDT and CDR2 YYEEEE. V was cut by 4 bases and J by 13 bases, with 15 bases left in between. The CDR3 extends over 12 amino acids. CDR3 sequence reads: CASSRDTPRQFF. Written as DNA, the CDR3 is TGTGCCAGCAGCCGGGACACTCCGCGACAGTTCTTC.

The genes are TRBV3-1 (or the pseudogene TRBV3-2) and TRBJ2-3, with 8 bases that match TRBD2. V lost 7 bases and J lost 6; bases outside the gene matches: 9. Germline values: CDR1 LGHDT, CDR2 YNNKEL (reference sequence). The CDR3 contains 14 residues. The CDR3, as DNA: TGTGCCAGCAACCGACATGAGCGGGGGGATACGCAGTATTTT. It codes for CASNRHERGDTQYF.

This CDR3 is CASSARTGGQGGETQYF. As DNA, the CDR3 is TGTGCCAGCAGCGCCCGGACGGGGGGTCAGGGCGGGGAGACCCAGTACTTC. The chain employs TRBV13 and TRBJ2-5; 7 bases agree with TRBD2. Germline V CDR1 and CDR2: PRHDT, FYEKMQ (reference sequence). The CDR3 runs 17 residues. J gave up 5 bases and V 5 bases, and 17 bases lay outside the gene matches. The full variable domain, completed using reference TRBV13 and TRBJ2-5, is AAGVIQSPRHLIKEKRETATLKCYPIPRHDTVYWYQQGPGQDPQFLISFYEKMQSDKGSIPDRFSAQQFSDYHSELNMSSLELGDSALYFCASSARTGGQGGETQYFGPGTRLLVL.

In DNA, the CDR3 is TGTGCCAGTAGTATGTCTCGGGGATTTGTCGGGGAGCTGTTTTTT. Its protein product is CASSMSRGFVGELFF. This rearrangement joins TRBV19 to TRBJ2-2; D might be TRBD2 (5 bases). The CDR3 has 15 residues. V was cut by 3 bases and J by 7 bases, with 15 bases left in between. Germline V gives CDR1 LNHDA, CDR2 SQIVND (reference sequence). Filled out from reference TRBV19 and TRBJ2-2, the complete variable domain reads DGGITQSPKYLFRKEGQNVTLSCEQNLNHDAMYWYRQDPGQGLRLIYYSQIVNDFQKGDIAEGYSVSREKKESFPLTVTSAQKNPTAFYLCASSMSRGFVGELFFGEGSRLTVL.

J is TRBJ2-7 and V is TRBV7-8; TRBD1 might be the D (6 bases). Trimming took off 5 bases at V and 1 base at J, with 12 bases between the two ends. This CDR3 has 14 amino acids. Germline V gives CDR1 SGHVS, CDR2 FQNEAQ. CDR3 region: CASSIRTESYEQYF. The CDR3 nucleotides are TGTGCCAGCAGCATAAGGACAGAATCCTACGAGCAGTACTTC.

The chain combines TRBV25-1 with TRBJ1-2; TRBD1 might be the D (6 bases). With 4 bases removed from V and 7 bases from J, the gap between germline ends came to 13 bases. Germline lookup yields CDR1 MGHDK and CDR2 SYGVNS. This CDR3 contains 13 residues. CDR3 in amino acids: CASSATGYSGYTF. In DNA, the CDR3 is TGTGCCAGCAGTGCAACAGGGTACAGTGGCTACACCTTC.

This sequence joins TRBV4-2 and TRBJ2-7; 11 bases agree with TRBD1. Germline assignment: CDR1 LGHNA and CDR2 YNFKEQ. V was clipped by 3 bases and J by 5 bases; unmatched bases: 3. The CDR3 runs 14 residues. CDR3 loop: CASSQGDRGNEQYF. CDR3 bases: TGTGCCAGCAGCCAGGGGGACAGGGGGAACGAGCAGTACTTC.

This chain connects TRBV15 to TRBJ1-4; D may be TRBD1 (5 bases). Per germline, CDR1 LNHNV and CDR2 YYDKDF (reference sequence). With 11 bases removed from V and 4 bases from J, the gap between germline ends came to 14 bases. The CDR3 length is 13 residues. CDR3 nucleotides: TGTGCCTGCGGGGACGGCGTTAATGAAAAACTGTTTTTT. This encodes CACGDGVNEKLFF.

This chain links TRBV28 with TRBJ1-5, with D tentatively TRBD1 (5 bases). Per the germline V gene, CDR1 is MDHEN and CDR2 is SYDVKM. V lost 4 bases to trimming and J lost 5 bases, with 18 bases between them. CDR3 size: 16 residues. CDR3 bases: TGTGCCAGCAGTTGGGGGGTGCGGCAGGTCGATCAGCCCCAGCATTTT. Its protein is CASSWGVRQVDQPQHF.

This chain joins TRBV6-5 and TRBJ2-7; 12 positions match TRBD2. The CDR3 is made up of 16 amino acids. With 3 bases clipped from V and 9 bases from J, the junction kept 12 bases outside the gene matches. Germline CDR1 MNHEY, CDR2 SVGAGI. The DNA of the CDR3 is TGTGCCAGCAGTTATTCAAAAGGACTAGCGGGAATGGGGCAGTACTTC. Its translation is CASSYSKGLAGMGQYF.

The chain uses TRBV2 and TRBJ2-1; D remains ambiguous. The CDR3 is made up of 14 amino acids. Germline values: CDR1 SNHLY, CDR2 FYNNEI. Between the trimmed V and J ends, which lost 3 bases and 3 bases, there was a span of 9 bases. The CDR3 is CASSELVGYNEQFF. In DNA form, the CDR3 reads TGTGCCAGCAGTGAGCTAGTAGGCTACAATGAGCAGTTCTTC.